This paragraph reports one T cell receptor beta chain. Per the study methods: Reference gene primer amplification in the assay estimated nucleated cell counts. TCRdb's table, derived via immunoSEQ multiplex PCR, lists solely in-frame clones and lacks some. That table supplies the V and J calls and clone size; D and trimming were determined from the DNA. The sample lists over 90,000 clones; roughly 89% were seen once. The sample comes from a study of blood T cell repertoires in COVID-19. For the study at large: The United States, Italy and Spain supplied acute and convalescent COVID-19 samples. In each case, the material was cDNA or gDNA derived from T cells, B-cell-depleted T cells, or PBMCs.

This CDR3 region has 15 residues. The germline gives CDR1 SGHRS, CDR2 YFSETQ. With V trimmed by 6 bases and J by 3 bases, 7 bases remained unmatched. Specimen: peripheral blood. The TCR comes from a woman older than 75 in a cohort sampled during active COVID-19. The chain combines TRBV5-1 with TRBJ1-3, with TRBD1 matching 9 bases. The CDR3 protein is CASTRDRAVGNTIYF. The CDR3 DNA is TGCGCCAGCACCCGGGACAGGGCCGTTGGAAACACCATATATTTT.